This TCR beta chain stems from a study of blood T cell repertoires in COVID-19. Turning to the study itself: Samples of COVID-19 (acute and convalescent) were obtained from the United States, Italy and Spain. Sources were T cells, B-cell-depleted T cells, or PBMCs; the material itself was cDNA or gDNA.

In the study's own analysis: By means of reference gene primer amplification, nucleated cell counts were estimated. TCRdb's copy holds only in-frame clones and misses some; the assay was immunoSEQ multiplex PCR. From that table come the V and J calls and clone size; the DNA was used to work out D and trimming. The sample has a few hundred thousand clones, 75% to 90% seen once; the top ten hold roughly 3.6%. CDR3 length: 15 residues. Looked up from germline, CDR1 is KGHSH and CDR2 is LQKENI. The ends were cut back, 4 bases at V and 0 bases at J, with 11 bases in the middle. The TCR sequence derives from a woman between 18 and 30 years old with acute or convalescent COVID-19. This chain links TRBV18 with TRBJ2-3; D is perhaps TRBD1 (6 bases). Material: peripheral blood. CDR3 nucleotides: TGTGCCAGCTCACTGACAGGAGATAGCACAGATACGCAGTATTTT. The encoded protein is CASSLTGDSTDTQYF.